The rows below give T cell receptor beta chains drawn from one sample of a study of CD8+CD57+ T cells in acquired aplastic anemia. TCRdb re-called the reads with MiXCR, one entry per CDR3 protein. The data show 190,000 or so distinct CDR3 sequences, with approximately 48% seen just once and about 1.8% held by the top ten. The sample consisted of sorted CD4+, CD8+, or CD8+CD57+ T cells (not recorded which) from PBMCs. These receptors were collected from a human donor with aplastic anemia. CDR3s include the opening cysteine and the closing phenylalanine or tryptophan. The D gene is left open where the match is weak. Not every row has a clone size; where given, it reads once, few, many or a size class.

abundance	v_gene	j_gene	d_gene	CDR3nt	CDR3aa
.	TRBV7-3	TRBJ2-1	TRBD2	TGTGCCAGCAGCTCCCTAGCGGGGGAGCCCATCGCCGAGCAGTTCTTC	CASSSLAGEPIAEQFF
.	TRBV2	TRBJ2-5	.	TGTGCCGGGTCTTACAGGGAAGAGACCCAGTACTTC	CAGSYREETQYF
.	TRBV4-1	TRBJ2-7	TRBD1	TGCGCCAGCAGCCGACAGGGGGAGGGCTACGAGCAGTACTTC	CASSRQGEGYEQYF
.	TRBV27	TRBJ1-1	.	TGTGCCAGCAGCCCTGACAGGTGGGAGAACACTGAAGCTTTCTTT	CASSPDRWENTEAFF
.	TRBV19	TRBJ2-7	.	TGCGCCAGCAGCCCCCCGGGCCAAGACGAGCAGTACTTC	CASSPPGQDEQYF
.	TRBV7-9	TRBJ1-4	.	TGTGCCAGCAGCGCGCAGGGAAAACTGTTTTTT	CASSAQGKLFF
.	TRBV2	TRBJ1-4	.	TGTGCCAGCTCTTCACAGCGAGAAAAACTGTTTTTT	CASSSQREKLFF
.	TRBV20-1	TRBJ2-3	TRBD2	TGCAGTGCTAGTACTAGCGGGGTCACAGATACGCAGTATTTT	CSASTSGVTDTQYF
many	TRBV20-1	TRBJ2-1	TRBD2	TGCAGTGCTAGAATAGCGGGACTTGGCCGGGATGAGCAGTTCTTC	CSARIAGLGRDEQFF
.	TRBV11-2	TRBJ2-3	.	TGTGTCAGCAGCCTGGGACAACTAGGCACAGATACGCAGTATTTT	CVSSLGQLGTDTQYF
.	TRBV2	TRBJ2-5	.	TGTGCCAGCAGGGATTACAGCGTTGGGCAAGGGACCCAGTACTTC	CASRDYSVGQGTQYF
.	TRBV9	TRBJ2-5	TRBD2	TGTGCCAGCAGCGCTGGGGTACTAGCGGGGGGGGGTCAAGAGACCCAGTACTTC	CASSAGVLAGGGQETQYF
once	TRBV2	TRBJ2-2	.	TGTGCCAGCAGTGATTGGGTGAAGGGAGGGGAGCTGTTTTTT	CASSDWVKGGELFF
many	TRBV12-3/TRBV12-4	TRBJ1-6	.	TGTGCCAGCAGTTTAGCGGGACGGACAAATTCACCCCTCCACTTT	CASSLAGRTNSPLHF
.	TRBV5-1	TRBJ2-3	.	TGCGCCAGCAGCCGCGGGGGACAGACCGATACGCAGTATTTT	CASSRGGQTDTQYF
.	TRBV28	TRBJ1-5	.	TGTGCCAGCAGTCTCCCGACCCTCAGCCAACAGCCCCAGCATTTT	CASSLPTLSQQPQHF
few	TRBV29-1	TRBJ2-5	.	TGCAGCGTTGCAAGAACAGTTCAAGAGACCCAGTACTTC	CSVARTVQETQYF
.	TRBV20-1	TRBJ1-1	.	TGCAGTGCTAGGGTTGTGGGGGCAAGGAACACTGAAGCTTTCTTT	CSARVVGARNTEAFF
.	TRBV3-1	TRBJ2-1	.	TGTGCCAGCAGAGCCGGGGCGGTGGGGAATGAGCAGTTCTTC	CASRAGAVGNEQFF
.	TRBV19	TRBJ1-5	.	TGTGCCAGTAGTATTCGGCATTATAGCAATCAGCCCCAGCATTTT	CASSIRHYSNQPQHF
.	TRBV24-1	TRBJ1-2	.	TGTGCCACCAGTGAACAGGGTTATGGCTACACCTTC	CATSEQGYGYTF
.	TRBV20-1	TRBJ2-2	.	TGCAGTGCTAGCCCCTCTAGCACCGGGGAGCTGTTTTTT	CSASPSSTGELFF
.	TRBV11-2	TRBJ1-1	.	TGTGCCAGCAGTCCCTGGGCTGAAGCTTTCTTT	CASSPWAEAFF
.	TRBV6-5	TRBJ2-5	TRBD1	TGTGCCAGCCGTTCCCCGGGTACAGGGGGAGAGACCCAGTACTTC	CASRSPGTGGETQYF
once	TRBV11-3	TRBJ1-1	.	TGTGCCAGCAGCTGGCAGAAAGGGGGCACTGAAGCTTTCTTT	CASSWQKGGTEAFF
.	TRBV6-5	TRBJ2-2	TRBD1	TGTGCCAGCAGTTCGGACAGGGGGAACACCGGGGAGCTGTTTTTT	CASSSDRGNTGELFF
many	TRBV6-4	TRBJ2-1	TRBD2	TGTGCCAGCAGCAGCGGGGCGATACTTAACAATGAGCAGTTCTTC	CASSSGAILNNEQFF
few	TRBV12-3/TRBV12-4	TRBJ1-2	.	TGTGCCAGCAGTCGATCAAGGGGGGAGGGCTACACCTTC	CASSRSRGEGYTF